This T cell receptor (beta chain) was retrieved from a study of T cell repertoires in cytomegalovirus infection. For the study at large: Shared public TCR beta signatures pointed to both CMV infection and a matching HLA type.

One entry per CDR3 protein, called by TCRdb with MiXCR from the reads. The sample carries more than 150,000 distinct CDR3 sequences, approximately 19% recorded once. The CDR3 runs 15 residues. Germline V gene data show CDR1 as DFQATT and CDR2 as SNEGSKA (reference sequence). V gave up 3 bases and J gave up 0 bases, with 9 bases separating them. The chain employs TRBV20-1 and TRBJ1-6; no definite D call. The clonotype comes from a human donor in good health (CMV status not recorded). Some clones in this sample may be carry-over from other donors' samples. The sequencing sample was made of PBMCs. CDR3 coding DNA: TGCAGTGCTAGCGTCCAGAGCTCCTATAATTCACCCCTCCACTTT. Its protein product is CSASVQSSYNSPLHF.